This T cell receptor beta chain was identified during a study of T-cell memory formation after mild COVID-19. This clonotype has a handful of counts. The CDR3 has 17 amino acids. Germline V CDR1 and CDR2: KGHSH, LQKENI. With 6 bases clipped from V and 3 bases from J, the junction kept 14 bases outside the gene matches. TCRdb independently ran MiXCR on the 5' RACE reads; one entry per CDR3 protein. The table shows 90,000 to 120,000 distinct CDR3 sequences, with roughly a sixth occurring only once. The TCR originated in a man between 18 and 35 years old who had mild COVID-19 (a few samples of this study predate the infection). Cell type and time point are not known. Sequenced input: PBMCs or a T cell subset sorted from them (not recorded which). V is TRBV18 and J is TRBJ2-1, with 7 bases identical to TRBD2. CDR3 bases: TGTGCCAGCTCGTTGGGGGGGACCGTGAAAATCTACAATGAGCAGTTCTTC. It specifies CASSLGGTVKIYNEQFF.